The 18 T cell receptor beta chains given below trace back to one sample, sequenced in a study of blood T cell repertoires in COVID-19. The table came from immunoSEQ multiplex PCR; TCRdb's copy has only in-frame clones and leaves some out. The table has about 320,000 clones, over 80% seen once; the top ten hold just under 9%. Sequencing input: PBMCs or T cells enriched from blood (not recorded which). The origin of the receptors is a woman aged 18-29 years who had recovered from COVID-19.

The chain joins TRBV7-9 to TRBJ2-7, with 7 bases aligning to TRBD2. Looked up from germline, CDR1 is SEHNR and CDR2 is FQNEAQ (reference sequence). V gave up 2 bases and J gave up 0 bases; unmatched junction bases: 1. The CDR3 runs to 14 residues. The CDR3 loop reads CASSLRGGSYEQYF. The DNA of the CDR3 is TGTGCCAGCAGCTTACGCGGGGGCTCCTACGAGCAGTACTTC. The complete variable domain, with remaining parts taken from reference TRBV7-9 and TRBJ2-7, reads DTGVSQNPRHKITKRGQNVTFRCDPISEHNRLYWYRQTLGQGPEFLTYFQNEAQLEKSRLLSDRFSAERPKGSFSTLEIQRTEQGDSAMYLCASSLRGGSYEQYFGPGTRLTVT.

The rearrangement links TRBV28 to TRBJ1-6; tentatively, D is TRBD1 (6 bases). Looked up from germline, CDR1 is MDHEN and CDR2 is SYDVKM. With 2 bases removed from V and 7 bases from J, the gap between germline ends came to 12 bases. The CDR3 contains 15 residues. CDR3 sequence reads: CASSLSGGLNSPLHF. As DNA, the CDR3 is TGTGCCAGCAGTTTAAGCGGGGGGCTAAATTCACCCCTCCACTTT.

The chain's CDR3 is CASSTTGTGNYGYTF. The CDR3 nucleotides read TGTGCCAGTAGTACGACCGGGACAGGCAACTATGGCTACACCTTC. This sequence joins TRBV19 and TRBJ1-2, with 8 positions matching TRBD1. The germline V gene encodes CDR1 LNHDA and CDR2 SQIVND (reference sequence). This CDR3 is built from 15 residues. V trimming: 4 bases; J trimming: 2 bases; junction bases outside the gene matches: 6. The full variable domain, in which reference TRBV19 and TRBJ1-2 provide the parts outside the CDR3, is DGGITQSPKYLFRKEGQNVTLSCEQNLNHDAMYWYRQDPGQGLRLIYYSQIVNDFQKGDIAEGYSVSREKKESFPLTVTSAQKNPTAFYLCASSTTGTGNYGYTFGSGTRLTVV.

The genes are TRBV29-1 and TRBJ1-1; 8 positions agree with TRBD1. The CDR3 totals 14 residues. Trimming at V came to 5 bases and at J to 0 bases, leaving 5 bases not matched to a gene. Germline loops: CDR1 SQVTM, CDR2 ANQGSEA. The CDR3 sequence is CSVKVTGVNTEAFF. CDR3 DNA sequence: TGCAGCGTTAAAGTGACAGGGGTGAACACTGAAGCTTTCTTT.

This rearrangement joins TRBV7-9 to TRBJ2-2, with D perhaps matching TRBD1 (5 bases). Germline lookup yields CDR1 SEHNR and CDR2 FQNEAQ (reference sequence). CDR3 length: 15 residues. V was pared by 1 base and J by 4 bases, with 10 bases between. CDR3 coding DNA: TGTGCCAGCAGCTTAGTCAGGGATAGCACCGGGGAGCTGTTTTTT. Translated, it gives CASSLVRDSTGELFF.

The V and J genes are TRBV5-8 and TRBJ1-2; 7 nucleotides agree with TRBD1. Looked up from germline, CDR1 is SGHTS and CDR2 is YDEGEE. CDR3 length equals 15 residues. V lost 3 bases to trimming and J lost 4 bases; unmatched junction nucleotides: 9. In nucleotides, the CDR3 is TGTGCCAGCAGCTCCGACAGGGTTTTGAGCTATGGCTACACCTTC. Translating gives CASSSDRVLSYGYTF.

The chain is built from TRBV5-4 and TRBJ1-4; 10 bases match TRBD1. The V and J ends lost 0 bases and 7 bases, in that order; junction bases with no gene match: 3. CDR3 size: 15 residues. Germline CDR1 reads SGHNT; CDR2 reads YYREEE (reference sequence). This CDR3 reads CASSLGTGGSEKLFF. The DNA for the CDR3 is TGTGCCAGCAGCTTGGGGACAGGGGGATCTGAAAAACTGTTTTTT.

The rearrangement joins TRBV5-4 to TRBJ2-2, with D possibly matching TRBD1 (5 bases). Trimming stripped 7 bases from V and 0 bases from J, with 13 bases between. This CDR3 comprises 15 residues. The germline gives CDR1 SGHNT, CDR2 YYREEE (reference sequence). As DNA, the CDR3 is TGTGCCAGCGGTCAGGGTGGTACGAACACCGGGGAGCTGTTTTTT. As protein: CASGQGGTNTGELFF.

CDR3 region: CASTLTGQNYGYTF. In DNA form, the CDR3 reads TGTGCCAGCACCTTGACCGGACAGAACTATGGCTACACCTTC. The chain couples TRBV11-2 to TRBJ1-2, with D possibly matching TRBD1 (6 bases). The CDR3 totals 14 residues. CDR1 and CDR2 from the germline V gene are SGHAT and FQNNGV. V was trimmed by 7 bases and J by 2 bases, leaving 14 bases between them.

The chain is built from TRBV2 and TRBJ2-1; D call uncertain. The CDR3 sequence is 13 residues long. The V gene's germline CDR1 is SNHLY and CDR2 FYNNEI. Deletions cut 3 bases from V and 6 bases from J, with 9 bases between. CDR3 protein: CASSDSFGNEQFF. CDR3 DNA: TGTGCCAGCAGTGATTCTTTCGGCAATGAGCAGTTCTTC. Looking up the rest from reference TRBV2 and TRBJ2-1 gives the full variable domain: EPEVTQTPSHQVTQMGQEVILRCVPISNHLYFYWYRQILGQKVEFLVSFYNNEISEKSEIFDDQFSVERPDGSNFTLKIRSTKLEDSAMYFCASSDSFGNEQFFGPGTRLTVL.

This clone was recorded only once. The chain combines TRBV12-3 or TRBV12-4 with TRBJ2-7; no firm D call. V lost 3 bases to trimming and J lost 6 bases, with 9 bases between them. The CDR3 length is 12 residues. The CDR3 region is CASSFDTREQYF. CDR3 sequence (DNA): TGTGCCAGCAGTTTTGACACCCGCGAGCAGTACTTC.

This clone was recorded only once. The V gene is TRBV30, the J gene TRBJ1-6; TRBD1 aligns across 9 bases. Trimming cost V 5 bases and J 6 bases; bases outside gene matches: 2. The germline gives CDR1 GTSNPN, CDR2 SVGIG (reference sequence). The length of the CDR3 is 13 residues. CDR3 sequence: CAWVTGGNSPLHF. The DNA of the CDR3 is TGTGCCTGGGTGACAGGGGGTAATTCACCCCTCCACTTT.

The CDR3 DNA reads TGCAGCGTTGCCGGACAGTCGAGCTCTGGAAACACCATATATTTT. Translation gives CSVAGQSSSGNTIYF. This chain joins TRBV29-1 and TRBJ1-3; a weak D match, TRBD1 (6 bases). Germline CDR1 is SQVTM and CDR2 is ANQGSEA. V shed 4 bases and J shed 0 bases, with 13 bases lying between them. The CDR3 is 15 residues long.

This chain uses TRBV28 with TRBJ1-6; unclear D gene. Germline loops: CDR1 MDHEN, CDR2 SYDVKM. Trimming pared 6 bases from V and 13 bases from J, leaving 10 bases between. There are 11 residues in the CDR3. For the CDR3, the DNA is TGTGCCAGCAGCTCCATGCAGCCCCTCCACTTT. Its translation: CASSSMQPLHF.

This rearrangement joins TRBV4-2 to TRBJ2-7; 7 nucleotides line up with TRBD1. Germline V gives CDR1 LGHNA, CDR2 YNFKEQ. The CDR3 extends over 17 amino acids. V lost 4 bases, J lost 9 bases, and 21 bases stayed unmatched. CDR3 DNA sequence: TGTGCCAGCAGCCCTACAGGGGTTATGGGGTCCCCCTCCGGGCAGTACTTC. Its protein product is CASSPTGVMGSPSGQYF.

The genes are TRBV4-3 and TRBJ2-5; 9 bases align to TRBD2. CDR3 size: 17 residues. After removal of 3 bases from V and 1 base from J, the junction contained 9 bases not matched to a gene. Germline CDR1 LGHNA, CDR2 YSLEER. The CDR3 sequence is CASSQLKGGRGQETQYF. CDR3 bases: TGCGCCAGCAGCCAGCTTAAGGGCGGGAGGGGCCAAGAGACCCAGTACTTC.

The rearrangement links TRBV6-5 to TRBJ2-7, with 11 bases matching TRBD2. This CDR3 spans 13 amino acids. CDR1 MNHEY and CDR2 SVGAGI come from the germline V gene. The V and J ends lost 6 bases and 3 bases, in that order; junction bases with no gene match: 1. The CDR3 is CASRTSGDYEQYF. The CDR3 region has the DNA TGTGCCAGCAGGACTAGCGGGGACTACGAGCAGTACTTC.

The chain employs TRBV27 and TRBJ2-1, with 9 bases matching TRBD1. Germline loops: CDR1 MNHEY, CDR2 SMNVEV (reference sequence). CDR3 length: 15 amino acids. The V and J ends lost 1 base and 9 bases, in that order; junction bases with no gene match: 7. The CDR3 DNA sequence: TGTGCCAGCAGTTTATTGACAGGGGGTCACGGTGAGCAGTTCTTC. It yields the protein CASSLLTGGHGEQFF.